This T cell receptor (beta chain) came from a study of human T cells and chemical hapten exposure. Study in general: The study traced per-sample TCR yield variation mainly to small differences in pooled library volumes.

Individual cDNA molecules (in the library) carried attached unique molecular identifiers. TCRdb re-called the reads with MiXCR, one entry per CDR3 protein. The sample has about 120,000 distinct CDR3 sequences, roughly 8.5% seen once; the top ten hold 1.2% to 1.5%. In this sample, this clonotype turned up a few times. V shed 0 bases and J shed 0 bases, with 6 bases lying between them. This CDR3 spans 14 amino acids. Germline CDR1 reads SGHRS; CDR2 reads YFSETQ. Total RNA was isolated from whole blood that had not been fractionated. The receptor's source is a human donor in good health. Some clones in this sample may be carry-over from other donors' samples. The chain employs TRBV5-1 and TRBJ1-1; D is ambiguous. Sequenced: whole blood. The CDR3 reads CASSLDSMNTEAFF. The CDR3 DNA is TGCGCCAGCAGCTTGGACAGCATGAACACTGAAGCTTTCTTT.